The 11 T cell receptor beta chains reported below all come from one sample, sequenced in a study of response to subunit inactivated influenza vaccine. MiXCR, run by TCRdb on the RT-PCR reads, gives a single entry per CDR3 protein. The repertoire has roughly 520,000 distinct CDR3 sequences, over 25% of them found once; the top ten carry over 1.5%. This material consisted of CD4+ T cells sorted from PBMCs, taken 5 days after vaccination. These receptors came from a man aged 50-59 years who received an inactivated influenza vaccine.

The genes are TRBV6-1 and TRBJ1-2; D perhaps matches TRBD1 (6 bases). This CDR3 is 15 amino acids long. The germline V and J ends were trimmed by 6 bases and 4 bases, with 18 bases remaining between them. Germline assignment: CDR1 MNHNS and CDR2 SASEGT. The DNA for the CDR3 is TGTGCCAGCAGCGTTACCTTCCTGGACAGCTATGGCTACACCTTC. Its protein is CASSVTFLDSYGYTF.

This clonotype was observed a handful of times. The CDR3 loop is CSAQGLEAFF. The CDR3 DNA sequence: TGCAGTGCTCAGGGGTTGGAAGCTTTCTTT. V is TRBV20-1 and J is TRBJ1-1; possibly TRBD1 for D (6 bases). CDR1 DFQATT and CDR2 SNEGSKA come from the germline V gene (reference sequence). This CDR3 has 10 residues. The V end lost 5 bases, the J end lost 8 bases, and 9 bases lay between the germline ends.

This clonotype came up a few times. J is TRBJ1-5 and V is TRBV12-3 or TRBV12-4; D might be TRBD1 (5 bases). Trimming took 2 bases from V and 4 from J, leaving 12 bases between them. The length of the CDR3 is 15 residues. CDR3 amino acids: CASSLRGAGNQPQHF. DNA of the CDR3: TGTGCCAGCAGTTTAAGAGGGGCGGGAAATCAGCCCCAGCATTTT.

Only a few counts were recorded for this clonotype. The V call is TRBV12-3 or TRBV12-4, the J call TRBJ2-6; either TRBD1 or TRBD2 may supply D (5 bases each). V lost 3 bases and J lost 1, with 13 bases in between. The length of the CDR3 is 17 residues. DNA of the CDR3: TGTGCCAGCAGTTTTCGAGGGGCCGCATCTGGGGCCAACGTCCTGACTTTC. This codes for CASSFRGAASGANVLTF.

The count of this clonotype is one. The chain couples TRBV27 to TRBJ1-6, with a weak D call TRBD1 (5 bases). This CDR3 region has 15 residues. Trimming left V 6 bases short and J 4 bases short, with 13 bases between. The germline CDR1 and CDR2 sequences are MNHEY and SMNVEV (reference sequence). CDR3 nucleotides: TGTGCCAGCAGAACAACAGGCGGTTATAATTCACCCCTCCACTTT. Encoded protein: CASRTTGGYNSPLHF.

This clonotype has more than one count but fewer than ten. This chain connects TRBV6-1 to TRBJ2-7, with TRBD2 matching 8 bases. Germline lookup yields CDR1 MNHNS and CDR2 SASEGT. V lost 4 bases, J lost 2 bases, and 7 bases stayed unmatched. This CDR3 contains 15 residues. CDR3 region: CASSVAGGPPYEQYF. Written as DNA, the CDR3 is TGTGCCAGCAGTGTTGCGGGGGGACCACCCTACGAGCAGTACTTC.

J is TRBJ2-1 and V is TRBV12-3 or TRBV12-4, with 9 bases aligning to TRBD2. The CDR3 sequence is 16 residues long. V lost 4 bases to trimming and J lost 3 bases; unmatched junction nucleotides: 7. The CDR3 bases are TGTGCCAGCAGTTCCATAGCGGGGGTTAGCTACAATGAGCAGTTCTTC. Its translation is CASSSIAGVSYNEQFF.

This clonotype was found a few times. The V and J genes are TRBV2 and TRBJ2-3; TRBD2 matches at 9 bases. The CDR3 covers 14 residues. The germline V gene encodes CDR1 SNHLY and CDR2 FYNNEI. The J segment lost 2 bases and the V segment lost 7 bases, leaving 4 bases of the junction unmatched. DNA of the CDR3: TGTGCCAGCAATCTAGCGGGACCCACAGATACGCAGTATTTT. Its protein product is CASNLAGPTDTQYF.

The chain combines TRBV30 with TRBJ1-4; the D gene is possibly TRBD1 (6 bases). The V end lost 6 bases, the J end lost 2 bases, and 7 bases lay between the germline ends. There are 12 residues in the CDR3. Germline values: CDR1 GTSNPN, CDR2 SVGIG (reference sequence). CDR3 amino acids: CACTGTNEKLFF. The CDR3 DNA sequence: TGTGCCTGTACAGGGACTAATGAAAAACTGTTTTTT. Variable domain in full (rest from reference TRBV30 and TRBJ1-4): SQTIHQWPATLVQPVGSPLSLECTVEGTSNPNLYWYRQAAGRGLQLLFYSVGIGQISSEVPQNLSASRPQDRQFILSSKKLLLSDSGFYLCACTGTNEKLFFGSGTQLSVL.

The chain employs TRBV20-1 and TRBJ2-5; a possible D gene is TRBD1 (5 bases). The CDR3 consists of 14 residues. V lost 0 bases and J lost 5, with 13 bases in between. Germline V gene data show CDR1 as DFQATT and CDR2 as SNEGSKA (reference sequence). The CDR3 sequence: CSARDSRGVETQYF. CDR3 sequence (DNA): TGCAGTGCTAGAGATAGTAGGGGTGTGGAGACCCAGTACTTC.

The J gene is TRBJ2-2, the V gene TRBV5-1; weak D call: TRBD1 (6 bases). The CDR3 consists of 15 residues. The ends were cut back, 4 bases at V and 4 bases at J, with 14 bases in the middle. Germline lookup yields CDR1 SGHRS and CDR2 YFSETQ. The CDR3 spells CASSIRDTFTGELFF. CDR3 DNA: TGCGCCAGCAGCATCCGGGACACCTTCACCGGGGAGCTGTTTTTT.